The present entry profiles one T cell receptor beta chain with its context. Its specificity is not known. This sample was included in a study of cytomegalovirus exposure and HLA in healthy donors. About the research overall: The 120 validation repertoires used the same platform as the approximately 620 first-cohort repertoires (as reported by a later analysis).

Study results and caveats: TCR sequences were mostly rare, though some public TCRs occurred in many donors. It was 164 TCR beta chains that were listed as cytomegalovirus-associated.

The V and J ends lost 8 bases and 1 base, in that order; junction bases with no gene match: 8. Germline V gives CDR1 MDHEN, CDR2 SYDVKM. This CDR3 comprises 14 residues. The repertoire was sequenced with immunoSEQ multiplex PCR; TCRdb's copy has only in-frame clones and lacks some. The sample consists of about 150,000 clones, approximately 88% of them appearing once. The chain joins TRBV28 to TRBJ2-7; TRBD1 matches at 7 bases. Sequenced sample: PBMCs. This clonotype originated in a young man in good health and CMV-seropositive. CDR3 residues: CASGQVSLSYEQYF. The CDR3 bases are TGTGCCAGCGGACAGGTATCCCTTTCCTACGAGCAGTACTTC.